A single sample is the source of the 26 T cell receptor beta chains below, sequenced in a study of T cells in Graves' hyperthyroidism and ophthalmopathy. The CDR3 regions of TCR beta were amplified from RNA transcripts. The HTBI primer set drove a first-round RT-PCR of the TCR CDR3. TCRdb reprocessed the multiplex PCR reads with MiXCR, giving one entry per CDR3 protein. The profile shows under 350,000 distinct CDR3 sequences, 17% of them singletons. The sequencing input was blood. The source is a woman aged 55-70 years with Graves' ophthalmopathy.

Notes on this clonotype: This may be a read error, as it is one base from a much larger clone. The V and J genes are TRBV27 and TRBJ1-5; 7 nucleotides agree with TRBD1. V was clipped by 3 bases and J by 6 bases; unmatched bases: 5. The CDR3 is 14 residues long. The germline gives CDR1 MNHEY, CDR2 SMNVEV (reference sequence). The CDR3 region is CASSLRTGSQPQHF. CDR3 sequence (DNA): TGTGCCAGCAGTTTGCGGACAGGCAGTCAGCCCCAGCATTTT.

This clonotype was found many times. The chain couples TRBV28 to TRBJ2-5, with D unresolved. The CDR3 length is 14 residues. Per germline, CDR1 MDHEN and CDR2 SYDVKM. V was cut by 7 bases and J by 6 bases, with 18 bases left in between. The CDR3 DNA reads TGTGCCAGCAACGGGCTCTCCCGGAAACAGACCCAGTACTTC. Its protein product is CASNGLSRKQTQYF. Together with reference TRBV28 and TRBJ2-5, the CDR3 gives the full variable domain: DVKVTQSSRYLVKRTGEKVFLECVQDMDHENMFWYRQDPGLGLRLIYFSYDVKMKEKGDIPEGYSVSREKKERFSLILESASTNQTSMYLCASNGLSRKQTQYFGPGTRLLVL.

In regard to this clonotype: Just one base apart from a much larger clone, this may be a read error. V usage is TRBV27 and J usage is TRBJ2-7, with D possibly TRBD2 on 5 matching bases. Germline CDR1 reads MNHEY; CDR2 reads SMNVEV (reference sequence). V lost 2 bases to trimming and J lost 7 bases, with 15 bases between them. This CDR3 contains 14 residues. The CDR3 DNA reads TGTGCCAGCAGTTTAGATAGGGCGGGCCATGAGCAGTACTTC. Protein: CASSLDRAGHEQYF.

This clonotype was observed many times. The chain links TRBV10-3 to TRBJ2-5, with D uncertain. Germline V gives CDR1 ENHRY, CDR2 SYGVKD. Trimming removed 5 bases from V and 0 bases from J, with 7 bases in between. The CDR3 spans 13 residues. CDR3 in amino acids: CAISRGDQETQYF. The CDR3 DNA reads TGTGCCATCAGTCGAGGTGACCAAGAGACCCAGTACTTC.

In its sample, this clonotype was seen many times. The chain links TRBV7-6 to TRBJ2-7; 8 bases align to TRBD2. After removal of 0 bases from V and 1 base from J, the junction contained 8 bases not matched to a gene. CDR1 is SGHVS, CDR2 FNYEAQ, per germline. There are 17 residues in the CDR3. Here the CDR3 reads CASSLAAPASGSYEQYF. The CDR3 nucleotides are TGTGCCAGCAGCTTAGCGGCCCCTGCTAGCGGGTCCTACGAGCAGTACTTC.

This clonotype showed up many times. This chain connects TRBV20-1 to TRBJ1-1; perhaps TRBD1 as D (6 bases). V shed 6 bases and J shed 5 bases, with 13 bases lying between them. CDR1 is DFQATT and CDR2 is SNEGSKA in the germline V gene (reference sequence). CDR3 length: 12 amino acids. The CDR3 DNA sequence: TGCAGTGCAAAGGGAGACAGGACTGAAGCTTTCTTT. Amino acids: CSAKGDRTEAFF.

This clonotype was counted at least ten times. The CDR3 DNA follows: TGTGCCAGCAGTTTTAAAGTGACACCTGGGACCTACGAGCAGTACTTC. This gives the protein CASSFKVTPGTYEQYF. The V call is TRBV12-3 or TRBV12-4, the J call TRBJ2-7; D is unresolved. This CDR3 spans 16 amino acids. Deletions cut 3 bases from V and 2 bases from J, with 17 bases between.

This clonotype has ten or more counts. The chain links TRBV9 to TRBJ1-6; D is possibly TRBD1 (5 bases). The ends were cut back, 0 bases at V and 10 bases at J, with 14 bases in the middle. This CDR3 has 15 residues. Per germline, CDR1 SGDLS and CDR2 YYNGEE. The CDR3 protein is CASSVEEGFRSPLHF. CDR3 DNA sequence: TGTGCCAGCAGCGTAGAGGAGGGGTTTAGGTCACCCCTCCACTTT. Variable domain in full (rest from reference TRBV9 and TRBJ1-6): DSGVTQTPKHLITATGQRVTLRCSPRSGDLSVYWYQQSLDQGLQFLIQYYNGEERAKGNILERFSAQQFPDLHSELNLSSLELGDSALYFCASSVEEGFRSPLHFGNGTRLTVT.

The table lists this clonotype with many counts. V usage is TRBV28 and J usage is TRBJ2-5; D perhaps matches TRBD2 (6 bases). Germline CDR1 reads MDHEN; CDR2 reads SYDVKM. This CDR3 is built from 16 residues. V was shortened by 2 bases and J by 4 bases, with 17 bases between the two germline ends. Here the CDR3 reads CASSLGARGGRETQYF. The CDR3 DNA reads as TGTGCCAGCAGTTTAGGTGCCCGTGGGGGGAGAGAGACCCAGTACTTC.

This clonotype appeared many times. The chain uses TRBV20-1 and TRBJ2-1; D gene ambiguous. The CDR3 sequence is 15 residues long. V gave up 1 base and J gave up 7 bases, with 17 bases separating them. Germline V gene data show CDR1 as DFQATT and CDR2 as SNEGSKA (reference sequence). The CDR3 bases are TGCAGTGCTAGAGGTGTTAACCGGATAGAAAATGAGCAGTTCTTC. This gives the protein CSARGVNRIENEQFF.

This chain joins TRBV7-2 and TRBJ1-5; possibly TRBD1 for D (5 bases). The CDR3 is 15 amino acids. The germline V gene has CDR1 SGHTA and CDR2 FQGNSA. V lost 3 bases and J lost 4, with 13 bases in between. The CDR3 spells CASSLAGVSNQPQHF. The CDR3 DNA reads as TGTGCCAGCAGCTTGGCGGGGGTATCAAATCAGCCCCAGCATTTT.

V gene TRBV5-5 combines with J gene TRBJ1-1, with D hard to call. The CDR3 has 15 amino acids. V shed 0 bases and J shed 1 base, with 10 bases lying between them. Germline lookup yields CDR1 SGHKS and CDR2 YYEKEE (reference sequence). The CDR3 sequence: CASSLDFTRNTEAFF. CDR3 in DNA: TGTGCCAGCAGCTTGGATTTTACAAGGAACACTGAAGCTTTCTTT.

Points on this clonotype: The junction departs from germline at one end; a sequencing error may be responsible. The chain joins TRBV6-1 to TRBJ2-7, with 8 positions matching TRBD1. The germline CDR1 and CDR2 sequences are MNHNS and SASEGT. This CDR3 contains 13 residues. The CDR3 reads CACSTDRVHEQYF. CDR3 nucleotides: TGTGCCTGCAGTACGGACAGGGTACACGAGCAGTACTTC.

This clonotype has more than one count but fewer than ten. The chain is built from TRBV6-1 and TRBJ2-2, with D possibly matching TRBD1 (5 bases). V lost 4 bases and J 3 bases, leaving 12 bases between the germline ends. The CDR3 is made up of 15 amino acids. Germline V CDR1 and CDR2: MNHNS, SASEGT. CDR3 in amino acids: CASSAGRVHTGELFF. The CDR3 nucleotides are TGTGCCAGCAGTGCGGGCAGGGTCCACACCGGGGAGCTGTTTTTT.

This chain links TRBV2 with TRBJ2-5; 14 bases fit TRBD2. Germline assignment: CDR1 SNHLY and CDR2 FYNNEI. The J segment lost 5 bases and the V segment lost 6 bases, leaving 8 bases of the junction unmatched. This CDR3 spans 16 amino acids. The CDR3 DNA reads as TGTGCCAGCAGCGAGGGGACTAGCGGGAGAGGTGAGACCCAGTACTTC. It codes for CASSEGTSGRGETQYF.

The table lists this clonotype with many counts. This rearrangement joins TRBV30 to TRBJ2-2; D uncertain. The CDR3 length is 13 residues. CDR1 and CDR2 from the germline V gene are GTSNPN and SVGIG (reference sequence). V gave up 0 bases and J gave up 3 bases, with 5 bases separating them. The CDR3 loop is CAWSVVDTGELFF. In DNA form, the CDR3 reads TGTGCCTGGAGTGTTGTCGACACCGGGGAGCTGTTTTTT.

The chain couples TRBV28 to TRBJ2-7, with 8 bases identical to TRBD1. Trimming cost V 3 bases and J 6 bases; bases outside gene matches: 7. Per the germline V gene, CDR1 is MDHEN and CDR2 is SYDVKM. The CDR3 consists of 14 residues. The CDR3 sequence is CASSFEDRVGEQYF. CDR3 DNA: TGTGCCAGCAGTTTTGAGGACAGGGTCGGCGAGCAGTACTTC.

This clonotype was recorded at least ten times. The chain combines TRBV7-8 with TRBJ2-5; TRBD1 might be the D (6 bases). Germline CDR1 and CDR2: SGHVS and FQNEAQ. This CDR3 is 15 amino acids long. V lost 3 bases, J lost 7 bases, and 18 bases lay in between. CDR3 sequence (DNA): TGTGCCAGCAGCTTGGAGAACAGGGACCTAGTGACCCAGTACTTC. Its protein is CASSLENRDLVTQYF.

This clonotype appeared a few times. A much larger clone sits a single nucleotide away, making a read error possible. The CDR3 reads CSSQEGRTNEKLFF. In nucleotides, the CDR3 is TGCAGTTCACAGGAGGGGAGAACTAATGAAAAACTGTTTTTT. The gene calls are TRBV20-1 and TRBJ1-4; D is perhaps TRBD1 (5 bases). Trimming removed 8 bases from V and 1 base from J, with 14 bases in between. Germline loops: CDR1 DFQATT, CDR2 SNEGSKA (reference sequence). The CDR3 totals 14 residues.

Regarding this clonotype: Being one base from a much bigger clone, this may be a read error. V usage is TRBV7-3 and J usage is TRBJ2-5; 8 bases fit TRBD2. The CDR3 consists of 13 residues. Germline V gives CDR1 SGHTA, CDR2 FQGTGA. The V and J ends lost 8 bases and 9 bases, in that order; junction bases with no gene match: 11. The CDR3 region has the DNA TGTGCCAGCTCGGGAGGGCCGGGTGAGGCCCAGTACTTC. It is translated as CASSGGPGEAQYF.

The gene calls are TRBV9 and TRBJ2-2; no clear D. The CDR3 is made up of 17 amino acids. The V end was cut by 0 bases, the J end by 3 bases, with 15 bases between. Germline values: CDR1 SGDLS, CDR2 YYNGEE. This CDR3 reads CASSVAFNPPYTGELFF. CDR3 nucleotides: TGTGCCAGCAGCGTAGCATTTAATCCGCCCTACACCGGGGAGCTGTTTTTT.

This chain links TRBV7-2 with TRBJ1-2, with a tentative D call TRBD1 (6 bases). V was cut by 1 base and J by 8 bases, with 11 bases left in between. This CDR3 contains 13 residues. Germline lookup yields CDR1 SGHTA and CDR2 FQGNSA. The CDR3 nucleotides read TGTGCCAGCAGCTTAGGACAGGACGTCGGCTACACCTTC. Protein sequence: CASSLGQDVGYTF.

The chain recombines TRBV5-6 with TRBJ1-1; tentative D call: TRBD1 (5 bases). The germline V gene has CDR1 SGHDT and CDR2 YYEEEE. This CDR3 contains 14 residues. Trimming took 1 base from V and 4 from J, leaving 11 bases between them. The CDR3 nucleotides are TGTGCCAGCAGCTTGTTCTCAGGGAGCACTGAAGCTTTCTTT. Translated: CASSLFSGSTEAFF.

This chain connects TRBV18 to TRBJ1-1, with TRBD1 matching over 8 bases. The V gene end was trimmed by 10 bases and the J gene end by 3 bases; junction bases not matched to a gene: 16. This CDR3 has 16 residues. Germline CDR1 is KGHSH and CDR2 is LQKENI. In DNA, the CDR3 is TGTGCCATCTCGCAGGACAGGGTGGGGCTGGACACTGAAGCTTTCTTT. Amino acid sequence: CAISQDRVGLDTEAFF.

This clonotype has just a few counts. V usage is TRBV9 and J usage is TRBJ1-2, with 8 nucleotides matching TRBD1. Germline loops: CDR1 SGDLS, CDR2 YYNGEE. The junction had 3 bases not matched to a gene; V was cut back by 3 bases and J by 5 bases. The CDR3 loop spans 13 amino acids. The CDR3 DNA reads as TGTGCCAGCAGCGCACGGACAGGGTATGGCTACACCTTC. This sequence encodes CASSARTGYGYTF.

This sequence joins TRBV4-3 and TRBJ2-3; no clear D gene. Germline values: CDR1 LGHNA, CDR2 YSLEER. The germline V and J ends were trimmed by 0 bases and 2 bases, with 15 bases remaining between them. The CDR3 spans 17 residues. CDR3 region: CASSQDLGQRATDTQYF. The CDR3 nucleotides are TGCGCCAGCAGCCAAGATTTGGGTCAACGGGCCACAGATACGCAGTATTTT.